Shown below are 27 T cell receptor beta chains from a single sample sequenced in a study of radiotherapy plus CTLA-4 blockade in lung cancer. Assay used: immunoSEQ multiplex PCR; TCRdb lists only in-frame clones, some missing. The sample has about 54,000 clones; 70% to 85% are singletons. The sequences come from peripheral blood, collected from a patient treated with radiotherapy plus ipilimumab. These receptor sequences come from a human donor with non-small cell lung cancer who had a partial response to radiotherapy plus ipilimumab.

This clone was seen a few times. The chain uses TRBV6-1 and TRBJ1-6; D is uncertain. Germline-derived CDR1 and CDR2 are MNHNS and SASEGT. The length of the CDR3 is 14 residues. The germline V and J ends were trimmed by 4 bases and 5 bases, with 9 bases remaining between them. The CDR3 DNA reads TGTGCCAGCAGTGTAGCACAGAATAATTCACCCCTCCACTTT. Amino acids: CASSVAQNNSPLHF.

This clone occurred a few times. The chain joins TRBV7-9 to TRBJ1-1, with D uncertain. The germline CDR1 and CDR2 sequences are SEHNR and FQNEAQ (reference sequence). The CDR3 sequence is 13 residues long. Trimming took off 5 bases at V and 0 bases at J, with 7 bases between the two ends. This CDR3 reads CASSLTMNTEAFF. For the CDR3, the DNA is TGTGCCAGCAGCCTTACAATGAACACTGAAGCTTTCTTT.

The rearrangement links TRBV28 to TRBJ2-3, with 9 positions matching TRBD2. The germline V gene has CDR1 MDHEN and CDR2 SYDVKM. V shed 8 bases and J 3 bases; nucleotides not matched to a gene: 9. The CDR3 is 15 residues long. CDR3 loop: CASLTERGVTDTQYF. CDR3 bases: TGTGCCAGCCTAACCGAGCGGGGGGTAACAGATACGCAGTATTTT. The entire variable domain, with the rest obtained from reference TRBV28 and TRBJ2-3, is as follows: DVKVTQSSRYLVKRTGEKVFLECVQDMDHENMFWYRQDPGLGLRLIYFSYDVKMKEKGDIPEGYSVSREKKERFSLILESASTNQTSMYLCASLTERGVTDTQYFGPGTRLTVL.

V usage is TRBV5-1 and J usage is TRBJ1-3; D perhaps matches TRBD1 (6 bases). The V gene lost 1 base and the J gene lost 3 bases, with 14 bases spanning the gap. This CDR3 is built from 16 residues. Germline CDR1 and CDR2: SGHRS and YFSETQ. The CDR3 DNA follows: TGCGCCAGCAGCTTGAGAGGGGGATCGAGTGGAAACACCATATATTTT. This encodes CASSLRGGSSGNTIYF.

CDR3 residues: CAWMEDLMKKAFF. The CDR3 coding sequence is TGTGCCTGGATGGAAGACTTAATGAAGAAAGCTTTCTTT. The chain employs TRBV30 and TRBJ1-1; D not certain. The CDR3 totals 13 residues. Trimming removed 4 bases from V and 9 bases from J, with 18 bases in between. CDR1 and CDR2 from the germline V gene are GTSNPN and SVGIG (reference sequence).

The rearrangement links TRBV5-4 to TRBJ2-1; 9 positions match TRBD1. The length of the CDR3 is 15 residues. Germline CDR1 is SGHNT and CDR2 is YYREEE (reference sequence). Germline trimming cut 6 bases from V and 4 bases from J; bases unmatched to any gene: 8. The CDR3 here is CASTPGQGPYNEQFF. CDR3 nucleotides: TGTGCCAGCACCCCGGGACAGGGACCATACAATGAGCAGTTCTTC.

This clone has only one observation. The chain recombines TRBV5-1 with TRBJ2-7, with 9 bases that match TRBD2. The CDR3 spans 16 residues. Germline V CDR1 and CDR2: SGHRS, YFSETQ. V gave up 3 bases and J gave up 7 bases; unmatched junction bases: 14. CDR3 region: CASSSYGSGGIREQYF. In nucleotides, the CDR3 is TGCGCCAGCAGCTCCTACGGTAGCGGGGGAATCAGAGAGCAGTACTTC.

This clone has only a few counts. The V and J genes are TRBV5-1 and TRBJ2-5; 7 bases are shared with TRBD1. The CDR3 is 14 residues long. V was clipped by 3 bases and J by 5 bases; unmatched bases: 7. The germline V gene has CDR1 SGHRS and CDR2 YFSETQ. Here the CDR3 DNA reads TGCGCCAGCAGCTATACAGGGGCCGGGGAGACCCAGTACTTC. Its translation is CASSYTGAGETQYF.

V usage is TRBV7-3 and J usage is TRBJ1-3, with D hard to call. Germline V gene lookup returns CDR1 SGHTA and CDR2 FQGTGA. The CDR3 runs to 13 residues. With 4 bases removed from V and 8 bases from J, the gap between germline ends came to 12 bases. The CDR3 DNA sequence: TGTGCCAGCAGCTCCGGACCCGGGGACACCATATATTTT. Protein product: CASSSGPGDTIYF.

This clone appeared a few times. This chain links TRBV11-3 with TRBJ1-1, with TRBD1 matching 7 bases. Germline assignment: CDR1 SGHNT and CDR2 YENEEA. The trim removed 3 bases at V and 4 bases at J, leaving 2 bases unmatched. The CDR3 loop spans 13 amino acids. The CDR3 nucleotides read TGTGCCAGCAGCTTGGGACAGAGCACTGAAGCTTTCTTT. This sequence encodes CASSLGQSTEAFF.

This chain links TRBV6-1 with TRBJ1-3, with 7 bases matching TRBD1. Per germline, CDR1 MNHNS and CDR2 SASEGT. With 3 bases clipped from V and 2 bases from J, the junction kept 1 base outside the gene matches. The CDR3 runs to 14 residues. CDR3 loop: CASSDDRAGNTIYF. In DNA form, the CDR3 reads TGTGCCAGCAGTGATGACAGGGCTGGAAACACCATATATTTT.

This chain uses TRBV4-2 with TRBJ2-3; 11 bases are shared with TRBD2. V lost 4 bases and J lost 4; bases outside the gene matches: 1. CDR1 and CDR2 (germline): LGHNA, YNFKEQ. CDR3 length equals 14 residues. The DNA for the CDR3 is TGTGCCAGCAGCCCGGGACTAGCGGCAGATACGCAGTATTTT. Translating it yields CASSPGLAADTQYF.

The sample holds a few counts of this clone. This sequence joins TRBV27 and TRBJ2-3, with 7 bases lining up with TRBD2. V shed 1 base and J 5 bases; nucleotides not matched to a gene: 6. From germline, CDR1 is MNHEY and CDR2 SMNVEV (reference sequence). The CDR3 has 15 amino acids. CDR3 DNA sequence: TGTGCCAGCAGTTTATGGGGGGGGGACGGAGATACGCAGTATTTT. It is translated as CASSLWGGDGDTQYF.

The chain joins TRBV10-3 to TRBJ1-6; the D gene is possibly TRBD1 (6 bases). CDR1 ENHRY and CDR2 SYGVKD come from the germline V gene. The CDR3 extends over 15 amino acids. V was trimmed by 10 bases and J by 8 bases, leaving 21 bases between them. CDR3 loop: CATQEEGGNYSPLHF. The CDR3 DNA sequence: TGTGCCACCCAGGAGGAGGGGGGGAATTATTCACCCCTCCACTTT.

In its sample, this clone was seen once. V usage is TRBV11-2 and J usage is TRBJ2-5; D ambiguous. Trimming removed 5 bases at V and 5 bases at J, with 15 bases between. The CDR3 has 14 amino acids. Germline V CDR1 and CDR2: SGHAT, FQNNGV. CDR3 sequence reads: CASSPRSPTETQYF. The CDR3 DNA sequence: TGTGCCAGCAGCCCCCGGAGTCCCACGGAGACCCAGTACTTC. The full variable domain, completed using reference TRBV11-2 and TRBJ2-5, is EAGVAQSPRYKIIEKRQSVAFWCNPISGHATLYWYQQILGQGPKLLIQFQNNGVVDDSQLPKDRFSAERLKGVDSTLKIQPAKLEDSAVYLCASSPRSPTETQYFGPGTRLLVL.

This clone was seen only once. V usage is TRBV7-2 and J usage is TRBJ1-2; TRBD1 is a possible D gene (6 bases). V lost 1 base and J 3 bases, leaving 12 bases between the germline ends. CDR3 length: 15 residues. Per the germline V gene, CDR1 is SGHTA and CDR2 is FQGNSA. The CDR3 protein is CASSLGRGKDYGYTF. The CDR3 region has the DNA TGTGCCAGCAGCTTAGGCAGGGGAAAAGACTATGGCTACACCTTC.

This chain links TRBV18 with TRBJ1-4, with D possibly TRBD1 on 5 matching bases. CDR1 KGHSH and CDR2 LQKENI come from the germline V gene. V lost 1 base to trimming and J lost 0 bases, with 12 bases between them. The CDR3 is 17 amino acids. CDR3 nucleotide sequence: TGTGCCAGCTCACCACTTACAGGTCTCTCAACTAATGAAAAACTGTTTTTT. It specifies CASSPLTGLSTNEKLFF. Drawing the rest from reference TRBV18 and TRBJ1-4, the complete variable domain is NAGVMQNPRHLVRRRGQEARLRCSPMKGHSHVYWYRQLPEEGLKFMVYLQKENIIDESGMPKERFSAEFPKEGPSILRIQQVVRGDSAAYFCASSPLTGLSTNEKLFFGSGTQLSVL.

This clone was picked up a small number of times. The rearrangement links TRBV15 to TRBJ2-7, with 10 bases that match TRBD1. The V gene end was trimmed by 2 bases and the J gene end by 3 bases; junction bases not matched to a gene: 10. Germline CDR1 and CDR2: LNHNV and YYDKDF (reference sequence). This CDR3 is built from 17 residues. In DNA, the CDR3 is TGTGCCACCAGCAGACCCGACAGGGGGCCCCTTGGCTACGAGCAGTACTTC. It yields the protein CATSRPDRGPLGYEQYF.

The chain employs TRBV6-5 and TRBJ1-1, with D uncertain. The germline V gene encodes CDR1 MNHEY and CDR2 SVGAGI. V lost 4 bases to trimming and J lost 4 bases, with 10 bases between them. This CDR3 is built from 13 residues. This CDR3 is CASSSLASTEAFF. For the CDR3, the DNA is TGTGCCAGCAGTTCCTTGGCTAGCACTGAAGCTTTCTTT.

Here the CDR3 reads CASSRLTGVQGETQYF. In DNA form, the CDR3 reads TGTGCCAGCAGCCGGCTGACAGGGGTTCAGGGCGAGACCCAGTACTTC. The gene calls are TRBV28 and TRBJ2-5; TRBD1 matches at 8 bases. V was clipped by 6 bases and J by 5 bases; unmatched bases: 14. Germline lookup yields CDR1 MDHEN and CDR2 SYDVKM. The CDR3 spans 16 residues.

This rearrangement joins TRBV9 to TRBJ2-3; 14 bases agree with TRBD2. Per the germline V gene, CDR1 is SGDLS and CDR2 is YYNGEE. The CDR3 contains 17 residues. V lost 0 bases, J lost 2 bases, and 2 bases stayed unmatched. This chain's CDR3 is CASSVGTSGGSTDTQYF. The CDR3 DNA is TGTGCCAGCAGCGTAGGGACTAGCGGGGGGTCCACAGATACGCAGTATTTT.

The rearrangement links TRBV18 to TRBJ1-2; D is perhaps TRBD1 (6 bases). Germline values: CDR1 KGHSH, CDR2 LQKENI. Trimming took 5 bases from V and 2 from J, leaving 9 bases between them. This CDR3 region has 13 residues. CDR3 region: CASSVDRNYGYTF. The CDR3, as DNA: TGTGCCAGCTCAGTGGACAGAAACTATGGCTACACCTTC.

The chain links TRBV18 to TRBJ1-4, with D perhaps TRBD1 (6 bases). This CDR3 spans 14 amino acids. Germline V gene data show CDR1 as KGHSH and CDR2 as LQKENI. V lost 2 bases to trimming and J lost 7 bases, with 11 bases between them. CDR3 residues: CASSPGGAGEKLFF. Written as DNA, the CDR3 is TGTGCCAGCTCACCAGGGGGCGCGGGTGAAAAACTGTTTTTT.

The DNA of the CDR3 is TGTGCCAGCAGCTTAGCGACCCAGGTGTATACCGGGGAGCTGTTTTTT. Its protein product is CASSLATQVYTGELFF. V is TRBV7-6 and J is TRBJ2-2; D unclear. Trimming shortened V by 0 bases and J by 5 bases, and 13 bases separated the two germline ends. The V gene's germline CDR1 is SGHVS and CDR2 FNYEAQ. This CDR3 comprises 16 residues.

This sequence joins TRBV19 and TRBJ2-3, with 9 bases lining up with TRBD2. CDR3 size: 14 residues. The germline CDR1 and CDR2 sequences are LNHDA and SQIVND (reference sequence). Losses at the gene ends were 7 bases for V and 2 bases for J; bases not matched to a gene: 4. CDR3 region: CASKSGGPTDTQYF. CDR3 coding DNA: TGTGCCAGTAAAAGCGGGGGGCCCACAGATACGCAGTATTTT.

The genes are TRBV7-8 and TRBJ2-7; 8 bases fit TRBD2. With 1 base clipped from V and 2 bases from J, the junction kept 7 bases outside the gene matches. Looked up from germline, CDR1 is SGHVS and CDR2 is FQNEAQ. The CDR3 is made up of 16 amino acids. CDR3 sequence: CASSLGGSGGAYEQYF. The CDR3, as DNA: TGTGCCAGCAGCTTAGGTGGATCGGGGGGGGCCTACGAGCAGTACTTC.

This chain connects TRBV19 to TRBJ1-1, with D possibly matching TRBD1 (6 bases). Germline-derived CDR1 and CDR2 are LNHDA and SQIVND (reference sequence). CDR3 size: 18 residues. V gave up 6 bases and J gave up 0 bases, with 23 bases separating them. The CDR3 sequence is CASSPGGALDRMNTEAFF. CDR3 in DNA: TGTGCCAGTAGCCCGGGGGGGGCATTAGACAGGATGAACACTGAAGCTTTCTTT.